The TCR beta chain described here comes from a study of blood T cell repertoires in COVID-19 (dated by TCRdb to about 2020). Study-level background: Samples covering the acute and convalescent phases of COVID-19 were provided by collaborators in the United States, Italy and Spain. Samples were obtained from the ongoing ImmuneRACE study (first 160 participants) and from 1,200 or so subjects provided by 6 global collaborators. The material from the prospective study consisted of cDNA or gDNA derived from T cells, B-cell-depleted T cells, or PBMCs. Where HLA class I and class II types were available, the types were taken from metadata supplied by the sample provider, not from assay-based typing. Deeply sampled blood TCRbeta repertoires from subjects exposed to, actively infected with, or recovered from COVID-19 were included in the dataset. The repertoires were made available in a free public database intended to serve as a resource for research on the immune response to SARS-CoV-2. Sample metadata almost always included a de-identified subject ID, COVID-19 status, age in years and sex.

A remark on this clone: There is no known antigen for this receptor. No base qualities exist here, and no much larger clone lies one base off it.

The immunoSEQ Assay, a bias-controlled multiplex PCR, was used to amplify TCRbeta CDR3 regions from genomic DNA. Processing in the source paper ran as follows. Nucleated cell counts per sample were estimated from amplification of reference gene primers within the assay. Sequence reads were collapsed and filtered to measure the absolute abundance of every unique TCRbeta CDR3 rearrangement. For each sample, productive Simpson clonality was calculated as the square root of Simpson's diversity index over productive rearrangements. TCRdb stores this immuneACCESS table with in-frame sequences only. Part of the clones is absent; in the studies checked, under half of the shortfall reflects unresolved V genes, and no reason is known for the rest. D and trimming come from the DNA, and the V and J calls and clone size come from that table. The sample contains under 300,000 clones, about nine tenths of them found a single time. The ten biggest clones cover about 6% of the sample.

Overall study results and their limits: Clinical and demographic metadata were provided uncurated, with the amount varying by source and participant.

Participants in the prospective study were enrolled through a virtual design, were aged about 18 to 89 years, and lived in 24 United States geographic areas. To assign participants to cohorts, the prospective study relied on clinical history that participants themselves reported in a screening survey and a study questionnaire. In the prospective study, mobile phlebotomists collected whole blood, serum and a nasopharyngeal or oropharyngeal swab from each participant. Over an approximately 2-month period, participants in the prospective study had the option of providing additional blood draws and questionnaires. Before DNA extraction, prospective study blood samples were shipped either frozen or at room temperature. The sequenced sample consisted of PBMCs or T cells enriched from blood (not recorded which). This receptor was taken from a woman aged 30 to 39 with acute COVID-19.

The CDR3 region has the sequence CASSLASATGEEAFF. The nucleotides read TGCGCCAGCAGCTTGGCGTCCGCTACCGGTGAAGAAGCTTTCTTT. This chain is built from TRBV5-1 and TRBJ1-1, with the D gene too uncertain to name. Relative to germline, V is 0 bases shorter and J is 8 bases shorter, with 17 bases between their ends. The CDR1 and CDR2 encoded by the germline V gene are SGHRS and YFSETQ. Inclusive of the bounding cysteine and phenylalanine, the CDR3 is 15 residues long. Only the CDR3 part of the read is kept: 45 bases, read in frame from the first base. With the portions outside the CDR3 filled from the reference TRBV5-1 and TRBJ1-1 genes, the complete variable region becomes KAGVTQTPRYLIKTRGQQVTLSCSPISGHRSVSWYQQTPGQGLQFLFEYFSETQRNKGNFPGRFSGRQFSNSRSEMNVSTLELGDSALYLCASSLASATGEEAFFGQGTRLTVV.